This TCR beta chain came from a study of neurological immune-mediated disorders. Germline trimming cut 5 bases from V and 2 bases from J; bases unmatched to any gene: 3. CDR1 MNHEY and CDR2 SVGEGT come from the germline V gene. The CDR3 extends over 16 amino acids. The time point was: longitudinal time-point 3. This clonotype was detected many times. What it recognizes is unknown. Study-wide results and limits: The highest TCR clonal expansion occurred in HTLV-1-associated myelopathy; multiple sclerosis fell below healthy controls.

5'RACE employing 10-nucleotide random UMIs yielded the cDNA. TCRdb reanalysed the 5' RACE reads using MiXCR and keeps one entry per CDR3 protein. The sample shows tens of thousands of distinct CDR3 sequences, 8% to 9% of them seen only once. The source is a woman aged 40 to 49 in good health. Sequencing was performed on PBMCs. The chain joins TRBV6-2 or TRBV6-3 to TRBJ2-3; the match to TRBD2 covers 14 bases. CDR3 sequence reads: CASSRLAGGLTDTQYF. CDR3 in DNA: TGTGCCAGCAGTCGACTAGCGGGGGGGCTCACAGATACGCAGTATTTT.